The present entry profiles one T cell receptor beta chain with its context. The table lists this clonotype with a few counts. No cognate antigen has been identified for it. Base qualities were left out, and no much larger clone turns up one base away. The library was prepared using 5' RACE. These reads were obtained on an Illumina HiSeq 2500. The second PCR ran for about 6 to 12 cycles and used a J-beta primer mix along with a sample-barcoded 5' primer. Each TCR beta cDNA molecule received a unique molecular identifier from a template-switch 5' adaptor carrying 12 random nucleotides. At least 2.5 million CDR3-containing paired-end reads were obtained from each sample. All of the RNA was converted into first-strand cDNA using the Mint cDNA synthesis kit, with a TRBC-specific oligonucleotide serving as the primer. Following uracil-DNA glycosylase treatment, a first 18-cycle PCR with universal primers M1SS and BC2_uni_R was performed on all cDNA. On the authors' methods: For normalization, 1 million high-quality reads, each with a distinct molecular identifier, were randomly selected from each sample. Reads with shared molecular identifiers were discarded instead of being binned into consensus sequences. CDR3 identification, clonotype clustering and error correction used MiTCR with a Q25 quality threshold and the strictest error-elimination algorithm. A nonparametric unseen species model using Euler transformation provided a lower-bound estimate of total TCR beta diversity. The public reads were quality trimmed at Q25 with fastp and then assembled into clones with MiXCR by TCRdb, keeping productive beta chains. Every entry covers one CDR3 protein and lists the most common genes and DNA from its rows. TCRdb, rather than the study authors, made the V and J calls. The sample yields 1.5 million to 2 million distinct CDR3 sequences; about 30% were counted once. More than 6% of the sample is taken by the ten largest.

The donors were roughly 39 Caucasian individuals from Russia, aged roughly 6 to 90 years, who were systemically healthy. Each donor gave approximately 10 milliliters of peripheral blood, collected into EDTA-treated Vacutainer tubes. Ficoll-Paque density-gradient centrifugation was used to isolate PBMCs, with at least 7 million per sample. Trizol reagent was used to extract total RNA from PBMCs, with at least 6 micrograms per sample. For every donor, an aliquot of PBMCs went through flow cytometry to measure the percentages of naive CD45RAhigh/CD27high T cells. The source of the sample is a study of blood T cells in healthy people across ages (dated by TCRdb to the mid-2010s). Study-wide context: Template switching captured roughly one uniquely barcoded TCR beta cDNA molecule per two T cells in model experiments. Age-related changes in TCR beta repertoire diversity were measured in the study by deep sequencing normalized with unique cDNA molecular identifiers. The donors were split into four age groups: young (average roughly 15 years), middle-aged (39), aged (more than 55) and long-lived (approximately 80). To avoid experimental bias, donors of different ages were randomly spread across the sequencing lanes. Using the same blood draw, the study looked at two additional independent replicas of 1 million unique cDNA reads for two donors, one aged 18 to 29 and the other aged 80 or older. Broader findings and caveats from the paper: A strong correlation was found between observed TCR beta diversity and the percentage of naive T cells measured by flow cytometry. Compared with the aged group, the long-lived group had more naive CD4+ T cells, fewer expanded clones and increased TCR diversity, suggesting age selection. Observed TCR beta diversity per million T cells fell roughly linearly with age, and a significant reduction was already apparent by age around 40. Estimates of total diversity from one million sequenced T cells were regarded as lower bounds and underestimates. Donor CMV infection status was unknown, potentially confounding age-related changes in expanded clonotypes. Conclusive comparison of naive and antigen-experienced compartments was prevented by the profiling of bulk unsorted PBMCs.

V is shortened by 6 bases, J by 2 bases, and the region joining them spans 13 bases. Its CDR3 holds 14 amino acids, cysteine through phenylalanine. CDR3 DNA is the only sequence kept; it has 42 bases, read in frame from the first base. The CDR1 and CDR2 encoded by the germline V gene (reference sequence) are LGHDT and YNNKEL. Input material: blood. The chain was built from TRBV3-1 and TRBJ1-1, with an unclear D gene assignment. The sequence came from a woman younger than 45 in good health. The CDR3 has the sequence CASRQRAVNTEAFF. Here is the DNA: TGTGCCAGCAGGCAAAGGGCAGTTAACACTGAAGCTTTCTTT.